The clone carrying this TCR beta chain came up many times. Antigen specificity is unknown. Deletions cut 7 bases from V and 4 bases from J, with 11 bases between. The V gene's germline CDR1 is LNHDA and CDR2 SQIVND (reference sequence). This CDR3 spans 13 amino acids. KT2, a clone with a known TCR, was spiked into unfractionated PBMC. Fixed numbers of PBMC received varying amounts of KT2 cells. Each cDNA got a UMI-containing oligo ligated at its 3' end. An equimolar mix of RC1.1 and RC1.2 primed the beta chain across TRBC1 and TRBC2. TCRdb called the UMI-ligation and nested PCR reads again in MiXCR, with one record for every CDR3 protein. Of some 48,000 distinct CDR3 sequences listed, roughly 12% are singletons. This record belongs to a study of quantifying T cell responses using KT2 cells. On the study more broadly: RNA was reverse transcribed with TCR alpha and beta constant-region primers.

Points from the study as a whole: Input KT2 cell number predicted KT2 alpha and beta sequence counts linearly over several orders of magnitude.

Sequenced input: PBMCs spiked with cells of the T cell clone KT2. This sequence originates from a human donor. J is TRBJ1-5 and V is TRBV19, with no clear D. The DNA for the CDR3 is TGTGCCAGTATCGGGCTGGAAAATCAGCCCCAGCATTTT. The encoded protein is CASIGLENQPQHF.